Below, 20 T cell receptor beta chains from the same sample are listed, as sequenced in a study of blood T cell repertoires in COVID-19. Profiling relied on immunoSEQ multiplex PCR, and the TCRdb table lists in-frame clones only, not all of them. The sample lists 100,000 or so clones, around 80% seen once, with 15% in the top ten. Sequenced sample: peripheral blood. The receptors here all came from an elderly woman with acute or convalescent COVID-19.

This clone was picked up one time. This chain uses TRBV5-1 with TRBJ1-1, with 7 bases matching TRBD1. The CDR3 has 14 amino acids. The ends lost 5 bases at V and 5 bases at J; junction bases unmatched: 9. Looked up from germline, CDR1 is SGHRS and CDR2 is YFSETQ. DNA of the CDR3: TGCGCCAGCAGGCCGGGACAGCCTGGAACTGAAGCTTTCTTT. This gives the protein CASRPGQPGTEAFF.

The chain employs TRBV9 and TRBJ2-3; 11 bases agree with TRBD2. The CDR3 extends over 16 amino acids. Germline V gene sequence: CDR1 SGDLS, CDR2 YYNGEE. J was trimmed by 3 bases and V by 0 bases; bases with no gene match: 3. In nucleotides, the CDR3 is TGTGCCAGCAGCGTAGAAACTAGCGGGAGTACAGATACGCAGTATTTT. Translating it yields CASSVETSGSTDTQYF.

This chain joins TRBV7-2 and TRBJ1-2; 7 bases are shared with TRBD1. Germline CDR1 and CDR2: SGHTA and FQGNSA. CDR3 length: 14 residues. J lost 5 bases, V lost 6 bases, and 9 bases had no gene match. CDR3 bases: TGTGCCAGCAGTTCGGGACAGAGTACATATGGCTACACCTTC. This encodes CASSSGQSTYGYTF.

V gene TRBV19 combines with J gene TRBJ2-1, with TRBD2 matching 8 bases. The germline V gene encodes CDR1 LNHDA and CDR2 SQIVND (reference sequence). V dropped 6 bases and J dropped 8; count of bases not matched to a gene: 6. The CDR3 has 13 amino acids. The CDR3: CASSREGTYEQFF. As DNA, the CDR3 is TGTGCCAGTAGCCGGGAGGGGACTTATGAGCAGTTCTTC.

This chain links TRBV5-5 with TRBJ1-2; TRBD1 matches at 7 bases. The CDR3 spans 13 residues. The trim removed 2 bases at V and 7 bases at J, leaving 5 bases unmatched. The germline V gene encodes CDR1 SGHKS and CDR2 YYEKEE (reference sequence). The CDR3 DNA is TGTGCCAGCAGCTTCCCAGGGGGGCTTGGCTACACCTTC. It codes for CASSFPGGLGYTF.

This clone has just one count. J is TRBJ2-5 and V is TRBV3-1 (or the pseudogene TRBV3-2); D is unresolved. CDR1 and CDR2 from the germline V gene are LGHDT and YNNKEL (reference sequence). The CDR3 spans 17 residues. Trimming shortened V by 0 bases and J by 3 bases, and 17 bases separated the two germline ends. The CDR3 DNA sequence: TGTGCCAGCAGCCAAGAGGTGTCCGGCGGTCTTAAAGAGACCCAGTACTTC. It specifies CASSQEVSGGLKETQYF.

The J gene is TRBJ1-3, the V gene TRBV3-1 (or the pseudogene TRBV3-2); maybe TRBD1 (5 bases). The CDR3 sequence is 14 residues long. Per the germline V gene, CDR1 is LGHDT and CDR2 is YNNKEL (reference sequence). V was clipped by 3 bases and J by 4 bases, with 10 bases between them. The CDR3, as DNA: TGTGCCAGCAGCCAGGCAGGGAAAGGAAACACCATATATTTT. Translating it yields CASSQAGKGNTIYF.

The chain recombines TRBV27 with TRBJ2-1, with D tentatively TRBD2 (6 bases). Germline V gene sequence: CDR1 MNHEY, CDR2 SMNVEV (reference sequence). V was cut by 0 bases and J by 4 bases, with 10 bases left in between. This CDR3 has 15 residues. CDR3 nucleotides: TGTGCCAGCAGTTTATCGGCGGGGTTTTACAATGAGCAGTTCTTC. Translation gives CASSLSAGFYNEQFF.

The gene calls are TRBV5-1 and TRBJ2-3; the match to TRBD2 covers 13 bases. Germline V gene sequence: CDR1 SGHRS, CDR2 YFSETQ. The CDR3 covers 17 residues. The J segment lost 5 bases and the V segment lost 3 bases, leaving 9 bases of the junction unmatched. The CDR3 loop reads CASSSGLLAGGGDTQYF. For the CDR3, the DNA is TGCGCCAGCAGCTCCGGTTTACTAGCGGGAGGGGGAGATACGCAGTATTTT.

CDR3 in amino acids: CASSSRTGHQETQYF. CDR3 bases: TGTGCCAGCAGTTCGAGGACAGGTCACCAAGAGACCCAGTACTTC. The chain carries TRBV28 and TRBJ2-5; the match to TRBD1 covers 7 bases. Germline V CDR1 and CDR2: MDHEN, SYDVKM. The CDR3 is 15 amino acids. J lost 0 bases, V lost 4 bases, and 5 bases had no gene match.

This chain joins TRBV3-1 (or the pseudogene TRBV3-2) and TRBJ2-5; tentative D call: TRBD2 (7 bases). In germline, CDR1 is LGHDT, CDR2 YNNKEL (reference sequence). This CDR3 has 16 residues. V lost 9 bases and J 2 bases, leaving 22 bases between the germline ends. CDR3 region: CASRKVRTRGQETQYF. CDR3 nucleotides: TGTGCCAGTAGAAAGGTTAGGACTAGGGGGCAAGAGACCCAGTACTTC.

The chain has TRBV28 and TRBJ2-3; D is undetermined. There are 12 residues in the CDR3. The germline V gene encodes CDR1 MDHEN and CDR2 SYDVKM. Trimming removed 7 bases from V and 1 base from J, with 6 bases in between. This CDR3 reads CASTPGTDTQYF. CDR3 coding DNA: TGTGCCAGCACTCCCGGCACAGATACGCAGTATTTT.

A single count supports this clone. The chain couples TRBV3-1 (or the pseudogene TRBV3-2) to TRBJ2-3; no reliable D call. The CDR3 length is 13 residues. V gave up 4 bases and J gave up 6 bases, with 11 bases separating them. Germline CDR1 LGHDT, CDR2 YNNKEL (reference sequence). The CDR3 DNA follows: TGTGCCAGCAGCCCCAATATGAGGGATACGCAGTATTTT. It codes for CASSPNMRDTQYF.

This clone has just a few counts. This chain uses TRBV10-1 with TRBJ1-5, with unresolved D. V was trimmed by 4 bases and J by 0 bases, leaving 13 bases between them. CDR1 is WNHNN and CDR2 is SYGVQD in the germline V gene (reference sequence). This CDR3 is 16 amino acids long. CDR3 in amino acids: CASSVRQINSNQPQHF. The CDR3 nucleotides are TGCGCCAGCAGTGTTCGACAAATCAATAGCAATCAGCCCCAGCATTTT.

The chain combines TRBV28 with TRBJ1-5, with no clear D. Trimming pared 4 bases from V and 4 bases from J, leaving 8 bases between. Germline CDR1 MDHEN, CDR2 SYDVKM. The CDR3 is 13 amino acids. Here the CDR3 reads CASSWRQNQPQHF. CDR3 in DNA: TGTGCCAGCAGTTGGCGGCAGAATCAGCCCCAGCATTTT.

V is TRBV5-4 and J is TRBJ2-4; 8 bases align to TRBD1. With 0 bases clipped from V and 0 bases from J, the junction kept 5 bases outside the gene matches. Germline assignment: CDR1 SGHNT and CDR2 YYREEE (reference sequence). This CDR3 has 17 amino acids. The CDR3 loop is CASSLGTGGLAKNIQYF. DNA of the CDR3: TGTGCCAGCAGCTTGGGAACAGGGGGACTAGCCAAAAACATTCAGTACTTC. Full variable domain (missing parts from reference TRBV5-4 and TRBJ2-4): ETGVTQSPTHLIKTRGQQVTLRCSSQSGHNTVSWYQQALGQGPQFIFQYYREEENGRGNFPPRFSGLQFPNYSSELNVNALELDDSALYLCASSLGTGGLAKNIQYFGAGTRLSVL.

The chain has TRBV2 and TRBJ1-5; 7 bases are shared with TRBD1. CDR3 size: 14 residues. Germline values: CDR1 SNHLY, CDR2 FYNNEI. V shed 6 bases, J shed 0 bases, and the junction held 2 bases outside the gene matches. Written as DNA, the CDR3 is TGTGCCAGCAGAGGACAGGCTAGCAATCAGCCCCAGCATTTT. Protein sequence: CASRGQASNQPQHF.

This clone was detected only a few times. Here the CDR3 reads CASSGQVDQPQHF. The CDR3 DNA reads TGTGCCAGCAGTGGCCAGGTTGATCAGCCCCAGCATTTT. The chain uses TRBV14 and TRBJ1-5; no definite D call. This CDR3 spans 13 amino acids. Trimming left V 6 bases short and J 5 bases short, with 11 bases between. Germline V gene data show CDR1 as SGHDN and CDR2 as FVKESK.

The chain carries TRBV5-1 and TRBJ1-2, with 7 bases that match TRBD1. The CDR3 contains 14 residues. Germline V gene lookup returns CDR1 SGHRS and CDR2 YFSETQ. With 0 bases clipped from V and 5 bases from J, the junction kept 4 bases outside the gene matches. CDR3 protein: CASSLETGKYGYTF. CDR3 coding DNA: TGCGCCAGCAGCTTGGAGACAGGGAAGTATGGCTACACCTTC.

This clone occurred once. V usage is TRBV5-4 and J usage is TRBJ2-3, with 12 positions matching TRBD1. This CDR3 region has 16 residues. Germline values: CDR1 SGHNT, CDR2 YYREEE (reference sequence). V dropped 4 bases and J dropped 6; count of bases not matched to a gene: 9. CDR3 sequence: CASSAAGTGGSDTQYF. The CDR3 region has the DNA TGTGCCAGCAGCGCAGCCGGGACAGGGGGCAGCGATACGCAGTATTTT. Together with reference TRBV5-4 and TRBJ2-3, the CDR3 gives the full variable domain: ETGVTQSPTHLIKTRGQQVTLRCSSQSGHNTVSWYQQALGQGPQFIFQYYREEENGRGNFPPRFSGLQFPNYSSELNVNALELDDSALYLCASSAAGTGGSDTQYFGPGTRLTVL.